The sequence of this T cell receptor (beta chain) was determined in a study of blood T cell repertoires in COVID-19. Study information: From the United States, Italy and Spain came samples of acute and convalescent COVID-19. Nucleic acid was either cDNA or gDNA, and it came from T cells, B-cell-depleted T cells, or PBMCs.

Methods used by the authors: Scientists estimated how many nucleated cells there were by amplifying reference gene primers. Profiling relied on immunoSEQ multiplex PCR, and the TCRdb table lists in-frame clones only, not all of them. The V and J calls and clone size were taken over from that table, and D and trimming were inferred from the DNA. The repertoire holds 110,000 to 150,000 clones, with 60% to 85% as singletons. The CDR3 extends over 16 amino acids. The germline V gene encodes CDR1 ENHRY and CDR2 SYGVKD. The junction had 2 bases not matched to a gene; V was cut back by 2 bases and J by 0 bases.

Material for sequencing was peripheral blood. The chain links TRBV10-3 to TRBJ2-2; 8 bases are a match to TRBD1. The clonotype comes from a woman between 55 and 75 years old with acute or convalescent COVID-19. The CDR3 sequence: CAISERQGSNTGELFF. Here the CDR3 DNA reads TGTGCCATCAGTGAGCGACAGGGGTCGAACACCGGGGAGCTGTTTTTT.